What follows describes a single T cell receptor beta chain. Its recognized antigen is unknown. Per-nucleotide qualities are absent, and no much larger clonotype sits a single base away. Receptor amplification or capture employed PCR. DNA from cultured CD4+ T cells was subjected to TCR sequencing with the Oncomine TCR Beta short-read assay at the Johns Hopkins FTIC core. Genomic DNA was extracted from the cultured CD4+ T cells with the QIAamp micro DNA kit. The Oncomine TCR Beta libraries from cultured CD4+ T cells were pooled using unique dual indexes and then sequenced on an Illumina iSeq 100. Processing in the source paper ran as follows. Non-productive sequences were filtered out, and CDR3s that did not start with C, did not end with F or W, or were shorter than 7 amino acids were discarded. The MANAFEST web application was used to identify antigen-specific clonotypes by comparing peptide-stimulated wells against reference wells and other culture wells. An FDR below 0.05, an odds ratio above 5, and a productive frequency above 0.1% in at least two of three replicate wells were required for clones to be considered positive. A clonotype was classed as cross-reactive if the clonotype showed significant expansion both in SARS-CoV-2 spike wells and in at least one common cold coronavirus spike condition. Levenshtein distances (stringdist) and unrooted phylogenetic trees (ape) in R version 3.6.1 were used to assess CDR3 homology. TCRdb applied fastp at Q25 and MiXCR to the public reads, then kept only in-frame beta chains. When rows share a CDR3 protein, they turn into one entry using the most common DNA and genes. TCRdb's processing, not the authors' own work, is the source of the V and J calls. The sample table holds about 27,000 distinct CDR3 sequences, of which about 66% were seen once. The ten largest clones capture 17% of the sample.

These data belong to a study of vaccination and CD4 T cells after COVID-19 (dated by TCRdb to between 2021 and 2023). Regarding the research as a whole: In the convalescent cohort there were six males and four females, among whom were two Hispanic individuals, seven Caucasians, two Asians and one multiracial person. Participants got two doses of the Pfizer-BioNTech BNT162b2 vaccine (n=8) or two doses of the Moderna mRNA-1273 vaccine (n=2). Post-COVID blood samples from convalescent patients were collected a median of 101 days after diagnosis, with a range of 35 to 161 days. Post-vaccine blood samples were taken a median of approximately 70 days after the second vaccine dose, with a range of roughly 13 to 250 days. The cultures were stimulated with overlapping spike peptide pools from SARS-CoV-2 and from the common cold coronaviruses HCoV-NL63, HCoV-OC43 and HCoV-229E. Control cultures used a CEFX viral epitope pool as positive control, an HIV-1 Nef peptide pool as negative control, or no peptide. The spike-specific CD4+ TCR repertoire was compared before and after mRNA vaccination in under 11 COVID-19 convalescent patients and a handful of infection-naive healthy vaccine recipients. Here is what the overall study found, with its caveats: The number of convalescent patients in the study was relatively small, and the study did not examine early timepoints following natural infection. In convalescent patients, a median around 83% of post-vaccine SARS-CoV-2-reactive clones were detected only after vaccination, and vaccine-specific priming was suggested by this finding. Nearly all vaccine-specific clones in convalescent patients (304 of 307) were mono-reactive for SARS-CoV-2 spike rather than cross-reactive with common cold coronaviruses. An increase in the median number of SARS-CoV-2-reactive clonotypes from around 20 after infection to 38 after vaccination was observed, but the change was not found to be significant.

The germline V gene supplies CDR1 ENHRY and CDR2 SYGVKD. Spanning cysteine to phenylalanine, the CDR3 consists of 15 amino acids. Solely the CDR3 DNA is kept, with 45 bases framed from the first base. Trimmed from V: 2 bases; trimmed from J: 4 bases; junction bases lacking a gene match: 3. Per the publication, the treatment or condition label means: approximately 9-day PBMC culture with coronavirus spike peptide pools or control peptides (ViraFEST assay). The ViraFEST assay, used in the study, expanded antigen-specific T cells with peptide pools and then identified the expanded clonotypes through TCR sequencing. Negative nucleocapsid antibody tests taken both before and after vaccination confirmed that the healthy vaccine recipients had no prior SARS-CoV-2 infection. Under 2.5 million PBMCs per well were cultured in IMDM with roughly 4.8% human AB serum and approximately 10 IU/ml IL-2, plus 10 ug/ml peptide pools. On days 3 and 7, half of the culture medium was replaced with fresh IL-2-containing medium. Once the cells had been in culture for 9 to 10 days, the EasySep CD4+ T cell isolation kit was used to isolate CD4+ T cells by negative selection. PBMCs were separated from whole blood using Ficoll-Paque Plus gradient centrifugation and then either used fresh or cryopreserved at -140C. Each culture condition was generally run in triplicate wells.

The sequenced sample was CD4+ T cells from blood, cultured in vitro, obtained after SARS-CoV-2 vaccination. The chain was built from TRBV10-3 and TRBJ2-5, and 11 bases in between align with TRBD1. The sequence came from a human donor who received a COVID-19 vaccine. The nucleotides are TGTGCCATCAGTGAGGGACAGGGGGCAGGAGAGACCCAGTACTTC. This is translated as CAISEGQGAGETQYF.